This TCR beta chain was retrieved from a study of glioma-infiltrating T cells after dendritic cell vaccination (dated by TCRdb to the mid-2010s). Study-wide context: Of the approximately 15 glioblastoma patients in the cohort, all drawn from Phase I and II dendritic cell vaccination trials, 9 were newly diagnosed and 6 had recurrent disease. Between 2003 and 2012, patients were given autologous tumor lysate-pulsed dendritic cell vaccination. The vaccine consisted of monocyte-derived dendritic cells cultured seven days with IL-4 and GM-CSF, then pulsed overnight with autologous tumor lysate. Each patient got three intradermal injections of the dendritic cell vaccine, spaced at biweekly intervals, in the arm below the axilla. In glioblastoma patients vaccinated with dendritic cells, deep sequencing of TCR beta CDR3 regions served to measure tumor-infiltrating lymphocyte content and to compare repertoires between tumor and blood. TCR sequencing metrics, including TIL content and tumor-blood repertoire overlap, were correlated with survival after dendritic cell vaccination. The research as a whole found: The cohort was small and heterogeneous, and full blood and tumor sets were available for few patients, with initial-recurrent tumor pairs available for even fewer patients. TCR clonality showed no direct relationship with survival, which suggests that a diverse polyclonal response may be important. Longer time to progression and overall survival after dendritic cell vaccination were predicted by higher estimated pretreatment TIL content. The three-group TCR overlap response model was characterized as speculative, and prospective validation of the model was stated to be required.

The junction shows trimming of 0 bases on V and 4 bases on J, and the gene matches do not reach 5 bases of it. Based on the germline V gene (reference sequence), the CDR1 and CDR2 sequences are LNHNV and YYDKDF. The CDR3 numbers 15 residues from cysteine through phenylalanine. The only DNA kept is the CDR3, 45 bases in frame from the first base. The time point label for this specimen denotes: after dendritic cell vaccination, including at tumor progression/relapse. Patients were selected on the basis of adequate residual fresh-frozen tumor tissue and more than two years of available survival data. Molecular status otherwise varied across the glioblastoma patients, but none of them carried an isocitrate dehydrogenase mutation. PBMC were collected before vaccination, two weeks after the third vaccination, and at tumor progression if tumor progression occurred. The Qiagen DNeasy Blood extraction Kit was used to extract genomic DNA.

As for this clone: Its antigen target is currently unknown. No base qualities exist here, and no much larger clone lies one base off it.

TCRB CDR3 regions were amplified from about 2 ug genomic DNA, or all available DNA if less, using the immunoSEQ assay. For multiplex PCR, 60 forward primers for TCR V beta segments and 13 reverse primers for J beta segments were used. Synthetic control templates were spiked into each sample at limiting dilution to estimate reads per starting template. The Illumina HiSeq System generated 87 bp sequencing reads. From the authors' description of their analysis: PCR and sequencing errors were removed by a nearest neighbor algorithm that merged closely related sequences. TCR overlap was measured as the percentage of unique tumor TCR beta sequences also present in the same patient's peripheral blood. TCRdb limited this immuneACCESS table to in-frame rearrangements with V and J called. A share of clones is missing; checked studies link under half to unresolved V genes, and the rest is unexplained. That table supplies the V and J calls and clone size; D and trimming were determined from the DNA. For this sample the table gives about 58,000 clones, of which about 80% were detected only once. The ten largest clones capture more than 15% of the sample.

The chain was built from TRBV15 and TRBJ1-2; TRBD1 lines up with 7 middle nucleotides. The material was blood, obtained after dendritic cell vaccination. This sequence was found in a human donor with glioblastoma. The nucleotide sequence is TGTGCCACCAGCAGAGATCAGACAGGGACCTATGGCTACACCTTC. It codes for CATSRDQTGTYGYTF.